Listed below are T cell receptor beta chains from one sample, sequenced in a study of glioma-infiltrating T cells. From the multiplex PCR reads, TCRdb called clonotypes with MiXCR, one entry per CDR3 protein. The data hold about 400,000 distinct CDR3 sequences, with roughly two fifths observed a single time. The sequencing input was glioma tissue, nonneoplastic brain tissue, or PBMCs (not recorded which). These receptors originate from a human donor with low-grade glioma or glioblastoma, undergoing nonglioma brain surgery, or in good health (not recorded which). CDR3s include the opening cysteine and the closing phenylalanine or tryptophan. D genes are given only for firm matches. The size entry is marked missing in some rows and otherwise reads once, few, many or a size class.

D gene	clone size	V gene	J gene	CDR3 protein	CDR3 DNA
NA	few	TRBV5-4	TRBJ2-3	CASSPGRDLYF	TGTGCCAGCAGCCCGGGACGAGATCTATATTTT
NA	NA	TRBV4-1	TRBJ2-7	CASSQVKGWGRHPSYEQYF	TGCGCCAGCAGCCAAGTTAAAGGTTGGGGACGACACCCCTCCTACGAGCAGTACTTC
TRBD2	few	TRBV7-9	TRBJ2-2	CASSLTIAGADGELFF	TGTGCCAGCAGCTTAACTATAGCGGGAGCGGACGGGGAGCTGTTTTTT
NA	NA	TRBV6-1	TRBJ2-7	CASTDSYYEQYF	TGTGCCAGCACGGACAGCTACTACGAGCAGTACTTC
NA	NA	TRBV6-2/TRBV6-3	TRBJ1-2	CASSSSTSRKYGYTF	TGTGCCAGCAGTTCCTCCACCAGCAGGAAATATGGCTACACCTTC
NA	many	TRBV6-6	TRBJ2-1	CASSYSQLVHEQFF	TGTGCCAGCAGTTACTCCCAACTAGTCCATGAGCAGTTCTTC
TRBD2	NA	TRBV6-2/TRBV6-3	TRBJ2-3	CASSYPAGLAGAPSTDTQYF	TGTGCCAGCAGTTACCCTGCCGGACTAGCGGGAGCCCCTAGCACAGATACGCAGTATTTT
TRBD1	NA	TRBV6-1	TRBJ1-1	CASTHAGTGEREAFF	TGTGCCAGCACCCACGCCGGGACAGGGGAGCGAGAAGCTTTCTTT
TRBD1	once	TRBV10-2	TRBJ2-7	CTSSAGTGAYEQYF	TGCACCAGCAGTGCCGGGACAGGGGCCTACGAGCAGTACTTC
NA	NA	TRBV27	TRBJ2-2	CASSSTAGGGGELFF	TGTGCCAGCAGTTCCACGGCAGGGGGGGGCGGGGAGCTGTTTTTT
NA	NA	TRBV7-2	TRBJ1-1	CASSSTGTALEAFF	TGTGCCAGCAGCTCTACCGGGACGGCCCTTGAAGCTTTCTTT
NA	NA	TRBV20-1	TRBJ2-1	CSASAAVSRIGANNEQFF	TGCAGTGCTAGCGCCGCGGTTTCCCGGATCGGGGCTAACAATGAGCAGTTCTTC
NA	NA	TRBV28	TRBJ1-1	CASSPHANTEAFF	TGTGCCAGCTCACCTCACGCGAACACTGAAGCTTTCTTT
NA	NA	TRBV28	TRBJ2-1	CASSKGGGRGSEQFF	TGTGCCAGCAGTAAGGGGGGCGGGAGAGGGAGTGAGCAGTTCTTC
TRBD2	few	TRBV4-1	TRBJ2-1	CASSQLLAGGLVEQFF	TGCGCCAGCAGCCAACTACTAGCGGGAGGGTTGGTTGAGCAGTTCTTC
TRBD2	few	TRBV7-2	TRBJ2-6	CASSYLAGSGANVLTF	TGTGCCAGCAGCTATTTAGCGGGGTCCGGGGCCAACGTCCTGACTTTC
TRBD2	NA	TRBV5-1	TRBJ2-3	CASSLDGGSFAQYF	TGCGCCAGCAGCTTGGACGGGGGGAGCTTCGCGCAGTATTTT
TRBD2	once	TRBV12-3/TRBV12-4	TRBJ2-1	CASSPRTSGRAGSYNEQFF	TGTGCCAGCAGCCCTCGGACTAGCGGGAGGGCTGGCTCCTACAATGAGCAGTTCTTC
NA	NA	TRBV12-3/TRBV12-4	TRBJ1-1	CASSFGWGGQYNTEASF	TGTGCCAGCAGTTTCGGATGGGGTGGACAATACAACACTGAAGCTTCCTTT
TRBD2	NA	TRBV28	TRBJ2-1	CASTSPASGYNEQFF	TGTGCCAGCACCTCCCCGGCTAGCGGTTACAATGAGCAGTTCTTC
NA	NA	TRBV4-1	TRBJ1-1	CASGQGLNTEAFF	TGCGCCAGCGGCCAGGGGCTGAACACTGAAGCTTTCTTT
NA	NA	TRBV6-5	TRBJ1-5	CASSSIQEAMGYSNQPQHF	TGTGCCAGCAGTTCTATACAGGAGGCAATGGGTTATAGCAATCAGCCCCAGCATTTT
NA	NA	TRBV4-3	TRBJ2-3	CASSQDRLASDTQYF	TGCGCCAGCAGCCAAGATCGATTAGCCTCAGATACGCAGTATTTT